This T cell receptor (beta chain) was recovered during a study of regulatory T cells in long-lasting Graves disease. Germline assignment: CDR1 SGHRS and CDR2 YFSETQ. The CDR3 consists of 14 residues. V lost 3 bases and J lost 4, with 14 bases in between. Described time point: persistent/refractory GD, antithyroid drugs over 5 years with positive TRAb. Making the TCR library involved RNA that had been extracted from PBMCs. Investigators prepared the TCR beta libraries by applying iRepertoire HTBI primers and Arm-PCR of CDR3 regions. Original processing notes: Across all samples, about 60 TRBV segments and 14 TRBJ segments were identified. MiXCR, run by TCRdb on the multiplex PCR reads, gives a single entry per CDR3 protein. The V and J calls here are based on TCRdb, not the publication. This sample has roughly 450,000 distinct CDR3 sequences, with 23% found just once. Turning to this clonotype: This may stem from a read error, because a much larger clone lies one nucleotide away.

The TCR originated in a female donor with Graves disease. The chain has TRBV5-1 and TRBJ2-7; D is possibly TRBD1 (6 bases). The source was peripheral blood mononuclear cells (PBMCs), collected when the disease was refractory, from a patient treated with antithyroid drugs. DNA of the CDR3: TGCGCCAGCAGCTCATGGACAGATTTATACGAGCAGTACTTC. Protein sequence: CASSSWTDLYEQYF. The full variable domain, rest sourced from reference TRBV5-1 and TRBJ2-7, is KAGVTQTPRYLIKTRGQQVTLSCSPISGHRSVSWYQQTPGQGLQFLFEYFSETQRNKGNFPGRFSGRQFSNSRSEMNVSTLELGDSALYLCASSSWTDLYEQYFGPGTRLTVT.